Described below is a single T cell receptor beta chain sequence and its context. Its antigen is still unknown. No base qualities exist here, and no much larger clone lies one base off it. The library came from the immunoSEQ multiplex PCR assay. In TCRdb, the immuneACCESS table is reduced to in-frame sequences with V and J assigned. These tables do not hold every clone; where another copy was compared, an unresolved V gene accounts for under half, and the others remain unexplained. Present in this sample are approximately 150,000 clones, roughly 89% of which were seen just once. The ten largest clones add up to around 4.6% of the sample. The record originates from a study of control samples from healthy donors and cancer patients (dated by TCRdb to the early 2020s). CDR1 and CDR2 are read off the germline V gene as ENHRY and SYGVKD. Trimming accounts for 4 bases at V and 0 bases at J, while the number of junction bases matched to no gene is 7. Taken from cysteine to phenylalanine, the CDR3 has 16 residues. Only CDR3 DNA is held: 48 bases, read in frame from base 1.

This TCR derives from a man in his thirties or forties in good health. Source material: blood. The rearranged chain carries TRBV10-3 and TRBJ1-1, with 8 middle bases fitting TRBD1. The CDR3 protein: CAISAWTGTLNTEAFF. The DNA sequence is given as TGTGCCATCAGTGCTTGGACAGGGACGTTGAACACTGAAGCTTTCTTT.